Following are 13 T cell receptor beta chains from one sample sequenced in a study of blood T cell repertoires in COVID-19 (dated by TCRdb to 2020 to 2022). The library came from the immunoSEQ multiplex PCR assay. The table comes from immuneACCESS by way of TCRdb, which keeps in-frame sequences with V and J called. Part of the clones is missing from these tables; in studies checked, under half for an unresolved V gene and the rest for unknown reasons. The sample table holds approximately 500,000 clones, of which approximately 85% were seen once. The ten biggest clones cover 3% to 4% of the sample. Material for sequencing was peripheral blood. Receptor source: a human donor in a cohort sampled during active COVID-19.

The chain joins TRBV18 to TRBJ1-3; D call uncertain. Germline CDR1 KGHSH, CDR2 LQKENI. The CDR3 is 15 amino acids. V gave up 3 bases and J gave up 1 base, with 10 bases separating them. CDR3 DNA sequence: TGTGCCAGCTCACCCTCTTACCTATCTGGAAACACCATATATTTT. Its translation is CASSPSYLSGNTIYF.

This chain's CDR3 is CASSFTGPYGYTF. CDR3 nucleotides: TGTGCCAGCAGCTTTACAGGGCCCTATGGCTACACCTTC. The V call is TRBV7-9, the J call TRBJ1-2, with TRBD1 as a possible D gene (6 bases). This CDR3 has 13 amino acids. V dropped 3 bases and J dropped 4 bases, with 9 bases sitting between them. The germline CDR1 and CDR2 sequences are SEHNR and FQNEAQ (reference sequence).

The chain employs TRBV5-4 and TRBJ2-7; 8 bases are a match to TRBD1. This CDR3 is 15 amino acids long. CDR1 is SGHNT and CDR2 is YYREEE in the germline V gene (reference sequence). Losses at the gene ends were 5 bases for V and 4 bases for J; bases not matched to a gene: 11. CDR3 sequence (DNA): TGTGCCAGCAGTCCATCCGGGACAGGCGTGTACGAGCAGTACTTC. Amino acid sequence: CASSPSGTGVYEQYF.

The chain couples TRBV5-1 to TRBJ1-2; 7 bases are shared with TRBD1. V dropped 2 bases and J dropped 4; count of bases not matched to a gene: 8. Per germline, CDR1 SGHRS and CDR2 YFSETQ. The CDR3 runs 15 residues. CDR3 amino acids: CASSFRQGDPYGYTF. In nucleotides, the CDR3 is TGCGCCAGCAGCTTTAGACAGGGTGACCCCTATGGCTACACCTTC.

J is TRBJ1-4 and V is TRBV30, with 10 bases that match TRBD1. CDR3 length: 15 amino acids. V shed 1 base and J 8 bases; nucleotides not matched to a gene: 7. In germline, CDR1 is GTSNPN, CDR2 SVGIG (reference sequence). For the CDR3, the DNA is TGTGCCTGGAGTGCACGGGACAGGGGAGACGAAAAACTGTTTTTT. This translates into CAWSARDRGDEKLFF.

The chain carries TRBV11-2 and TRBJ2-7; TRBD2 aligns across 8 bases. Per the germline V gene, CDR1 is SGHAT and CDR2 is FQNNGV. This CDR3 is built from 17 residues. Trimming at V came to 2 bases and at J to 5 bases, leaving 14 bases not matched to a gene. CDR3 loop: CASSLIPLGEAGDEQYF. In DNA, the CDR3 is TGTGCCAGCAGCTTAATCCCCCTCGGGGAAGCGGGAGACGAGCAGTACTTC. Based on the CDR3 plus reference TRBV11-2 and TRBJ2-7, the full variable domain is EAGVAQSPRYKIIEKRQSVAFWCNPISGHATLYWYQQILGQGPKLLIQFQNNGVVDDSQLPKDRFSAERLKGVDSTLKIQPAKLEDSAVYLCASSLIPLGEAGDEQYFGPGTRLTVT.

The rearrangement joins TRBV9 to TRBJ2-5; a possible D gene is TRBD1 (6 bases). The length of the CDR3 is 14 residues. V was clipped by 0 bases and J by 5 bases, with 11 bases between them. CDR1 is SGDLS, CDR2 YYNGEE, per germline. The CDR3 nucleotides read TGTGCCAGCAGCGTAGGACCGCAGGGGGAGACCCAGTACTTC. Amino acid sequence: CASSVGPQGETQYF.

V is TRBV30 and J is TRBJ2-3, with D perhaps TRBD2 (6 bases). CDR1 GTSNPN and CDR2 SVGIG come from the germline V gene (reference sequence). The ends were cut back, 2 bases at V and 4 bases at J, with 19 bases in the middle. The CDR3 extends over 16 amino acids. The CDR3, as DNA: TGTGCCTGGAGTTACAGCCCCTCGGAGGGGTCAGATACGCAGTATTTT. This encodes CAWSYSPSEGSDTQYF.

V is TRBV19 and J is TRBJ1-2; TRBD1 is a possible D gene (5 bases). The CDR3 is 17 amino acids. CDR1 is LNHDA, CDR2 SQIVND, per germline (reference sequence). The germline V and J ends were trimmed by 7 bases and 8 bases, with 29 bases remaining between them. CDR3 loop: CASTPTPLQGEGIGYTF. CDR3 DNA sequence: TGTGCCAGTACCCCCACCCCCCTTCAAGGGGAGGGAATCGGCTACACCTTC. Supplemented by reference TRBV19 and TRBJ1-2, the full variable domain reads DGGITQSPKYLFRKEGQNVTLSCEQNLNHDAMYWYRQDPGQGLRLIYYSQIVNDFQKGDIAEGYSVSREKKESFPLTVTSAQKNPTAFYLCASTPTPLQGEGIGYTFGSGTRLTVV.

The V gene is TRBV10-3, the J gene TRBJ1-1; no definite D call. CDR1 and CDR2 (germline): ENHRY, SYGVKD. V was trimmed by 4 bases and J by 1 base, leaving 10 bases between them. The CDR3 covers 14 residues. The CDR3 is CAISVGGPNTEAFF. CDR3 nucleotides: TGTGCCATCAGTGTCGGAGGGCCGAACACTGAAGCTTTCTTT.

Here the CDR3 reads CASSPRTSVETQYF. The CDR3 region has the DNA TGTGCCAGCAGCCCTCGGACTAGCGTGGAGACCCAGTACTTC. V gene TRBV7-9 combines with J gene TRBJ2-5; 9 positions agree with TRBD2. CDR1 SEHNR and CDR2 FQNEAQ come from the germline V gene (reference sequence). V shed 5 bases, J shed 5 bases, and the junction held 6 bases outside the gene matches. The CDR3 has 14 residues.

The chain has TRBV5-1 and TRBJ2-2; TRBD1 agrees at 8 bases. The germline V gene has CDR1 SGHRS and CDR2 YFSETQ. The CDR3 loop spans 14 amino acids. The trim removed 5 bases at V and 3 bases at J, leaving 3 bases unmatched. CDR3 bases: TGCGCCAGCAGTACGGACAGGGACACCGGGGAGCTGTTTTTT. This codes for CASSTDRDTGELFF.

This chain connects TRBV4-1 to TRBJ2-1; possibly TRBD2 for D (6 bases). The germline V gene has CDR1 MGHRA and CDR2 YSYEKL. The CDR3 is 18 amino acids. V lost 1 base to trimming and J lost 0 bases, with 16 bases between them. The CDR3 DNA reads as TGCGCCAGCAGCCAAGGAGAGCGGGCCTTTAGCTCCTACAATGAGCAGTTCTTC. It yields the protein CASSQGERAFSSYNEQFF.